This T cell receptor (beta chain) was identified during a study of regulatory T cells in long-lasting Graves disease. This clonotype was observed at least ten times. Assembly of TCR beta libraries relied on iRepertoire HTBI primers together with Arm-PCR of CDR3 regions. MiXCR, applied by TCRdb to the multiplex PCR reads, yields one record per CDR3 protein. Of about 610,000 distinct CDR3 sequences listed, 16% are singletons. Time point: newly diagnosed GD, antithyroid drugs for less than 3 months. The TCR library was made from RNA that had been extracted from PBMCs in TRIzol. The CDR3 consists of 16 residues. CDR1 and CDR2 from the germline V gene are MNHEY and SMNVEV (reference sequence). Trimming took 5 bases from V and 0 from J; bases not matched to a gene: 7. These data were also reused for a study on T cells in Graves' hyperthyroidism and ophthalmopathy.

This material consisted of peripheral blood mononuclear cells (PBMCs), taken at new diagnosis, from a patient treated with antithyroid drugs. This TCR came from a man between 18 and 35 years old with Graves disease. V usage is TRBV27 and J usage is TRBJ2-7; 10 bases are a match to TRBD2. CDR3 DNA sequence: TGTGCCAGCAGTCCCACCGGACTAGCGGACTCCTACGAGCAGTACTTC. Encoded protein: CASSPTGLADSYEQYF.